This TCR beta chain is from a study of identical twins. Notes on the study in general: Out-of-frame alpha sequences shared by twins were enriched for low generation probability. With abundant cord blood beta clonotypes, insertions were fewer; memory repertoires showed no such pattern. Invariant MAIT and iNKT cells are populations that could partly confound zero-insertion analyses.

This CDR3 is built from 18 residues. Trimming removed 6 bases from V and 1 base from J; junction bases left unmatched: 13. As for this clonotype: As yet, its antigen is unknown.

MiXCR, applied by TCRdb to the 5' RACE reads, yields one record per CDR3 protein. Counted here are around 480,000 distinct CDR3 sequences, 11% to 15% occurring once; the ten biggest clones make up about 0.52%. Every donor was a healthy Caucasian. These data are also associated with another study on yellow fever vaccine responses in identical twins.

The receptor was derived from a woman aged 18-30 years in good health. The sample was CD4+ T cells sorted from blood. The rearrangement links TRBV12-3 or TRBV12-4 to TRBJ1-3, with 9 bases lining up with TRBD1. CDR3 sequence: CASSGTGRSNGSGNTIYF. The CDR3 DNA reads TGTGCCAGCAGCGGGACAGGGAGGTCGAACGGGTCTGGAAACACCATATATTTT.